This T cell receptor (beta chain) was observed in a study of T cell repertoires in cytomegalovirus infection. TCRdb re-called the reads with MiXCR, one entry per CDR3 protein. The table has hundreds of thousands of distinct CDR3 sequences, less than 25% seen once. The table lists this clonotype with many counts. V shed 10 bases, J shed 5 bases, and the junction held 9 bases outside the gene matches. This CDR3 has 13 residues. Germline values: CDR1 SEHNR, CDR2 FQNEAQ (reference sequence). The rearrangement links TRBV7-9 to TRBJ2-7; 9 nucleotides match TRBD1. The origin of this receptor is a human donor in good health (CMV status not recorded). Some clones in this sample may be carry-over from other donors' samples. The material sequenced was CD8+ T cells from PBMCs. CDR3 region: CATTGTGSHEQYV. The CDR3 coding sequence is TGTGCCACTACCGGGACAGGGTCCCACGAGCAGTACGTC.